Shown below are 2 T cell receptor beta chains from a single sample sequenced in a study of blood T cell repertoires in COVID-19. The protocol was immunoSEQ multiplex PCR, while the TCRdb copy is restricted to in-frame clones and leaves out a portion. This repertoire shows approximately 150,000 clones, roughly 87% found once; its top ten account for nearly 0.95%. Sample: peripheral blood. The source of these receptors is a woman aged 45-60 years with acute or convalescent COVID-19.

This rearrangement joins TRBV11-2 to TRBJ2-7; 11 bases fit TRBD2. With 5 bases clipped from V and 7 bases from J, the junction kept 10 bases outside the gene matches. CDR1 SGHAT and CDR2 FQNNGV come from the germline V gene. The CDR3 contains 15 residues. Here the CDR3 DNA reads TGTGCCAGCAGCCCTAGAGTAGCGGGGGGGAAAGAGCAGTACTTC. This gives the protein CASSPRVAGGKEQYF.

V gene TRBV18 combines with J gene TRBJ1-1, with TRBD1 matching over 10 bases. The junction had 6 bases not matched to a gene; V was cut back by 6 bases and J by 2 bases. There are 15 residues in the CDR3. The germline V gene has CDR1 KGHSH and CDR2 LQKENI. CDR3 coding DNA: TGTGCCAGCTCGCCCCGGGACAGGGGTAACACTGAAGCTTTCTTT. Translating gives CASSPRDRGNTEAFF.